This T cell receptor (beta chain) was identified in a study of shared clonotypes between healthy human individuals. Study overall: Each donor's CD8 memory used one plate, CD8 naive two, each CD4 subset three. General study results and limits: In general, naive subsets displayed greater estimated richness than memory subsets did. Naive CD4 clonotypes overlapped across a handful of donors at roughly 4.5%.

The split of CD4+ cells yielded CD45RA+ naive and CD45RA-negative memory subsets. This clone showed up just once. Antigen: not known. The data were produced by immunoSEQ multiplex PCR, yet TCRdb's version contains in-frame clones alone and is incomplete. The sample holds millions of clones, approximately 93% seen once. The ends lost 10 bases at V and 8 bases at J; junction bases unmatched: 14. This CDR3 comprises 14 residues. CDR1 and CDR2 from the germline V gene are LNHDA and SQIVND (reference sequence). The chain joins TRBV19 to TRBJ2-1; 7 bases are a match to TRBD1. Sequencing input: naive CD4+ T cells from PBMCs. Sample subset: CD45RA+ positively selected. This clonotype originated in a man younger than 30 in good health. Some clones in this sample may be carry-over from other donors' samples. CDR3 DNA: TGTGCCACAGAAGAAGGGGGCAGGGGACATGAGCAGTTCTTC. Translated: CATEEGGRGHEQFF.